The 26 T cell receptor beta chains below come from one sample, sequenced in a study of CD8 T cells in ankylosing spondylitis. Each CDR3 protein is one row after TCRdb ran MiXCR on the 5' RACE reads. The sample lists roughly 450,000 distinct CDR3 sequences, approximately 26% occurring once. Study-wide results and limits: Seemingly characteristic of ankylosing spondylitis blood was a TCR beta motif consisting of 7 or 8 highly homologous variants.

The antigens for these receptors are not known. Sequenced: blood, either unsorted or a sorted T cell fraction (not recorded which). These receptors all stem from a male donor with ankylosing spondylitis.

Only a few counts were recorded for this clonotype. The chain links TRBV24-1 to TRBJ2-1, with TRBD2 matching 12 bases. Germline V gene lookup returns CDR1 KGHDR and CDR2 SFDVKD. The CDR3 sequence is 16 residues long. The V segment lost 3 bases and the J segment 8 bases; nucleotides outside the gene matches: 7. The CDR3 nucleotides are TGTGCCACCAGTGATCCGACTAGCGGGAGTCTCTATGAGCAGTTCTTC. Its protein product is CATSDPTSGSLYEQFF.

This clonotype appeared many times. The chain is built from TRBV2 and TRBJ2-1, with 7 bases matching TRBD2. This CDR3 comprises 17 residues. The germline V gene has CDR1 SNHLY and CDR2 FYNNEI. Losses at the gene ends were 6 bases for V and 12 bases for J; bases not matched to a gene: 23. In nucleotides, the CDR3 is TGTGCCAGCAGATATAATACACTAGCGCACTTTACAATGTCGCAGTTCTTC. It encodes CASRYNTLAHFTMSQFF.

This rearrangement joins TRBV29-1 to TRBJ1-3, with D hard to call. Trimming took off 5 bases at V and 0 bases at J, with 8 bases between the two ends. Germline CDR1 and CDR2: SQVTM and ANQGSEA. This CDR3 has 13 amino acids. In DNA form, the CDR3 reads TGCAGCGTTCAGCTTCACTCTGGAAACACCATATATTTT. Protein: CSVQLHSGNTIYF.

This clonotype was seen only a few times. CDR3 sequence: CASISRASENTEAFF. For the CDR3, the DNA is TGTGCCAGCATCTCAAGGGCCAGCGAAAACACTGAAGCTTTCTTT. The chain is built from TRBV21-1 and TRBJ1-1. TRBV21-1 is noted as a pseudogene. The CDR3 totals 15 residues.

This chain connects TRBV5-1 to TRBJ2-1; TRBD1 matches 9 bases. The ends lost 1 base at V and 3 bases at J; junction bases unmatched: 14. The CDR3 covers 19 residues. Germline loops: CDR1 SGHRS, CDR2 YFSETQ. For the CDR3, the DNA is TGCGCCAGCAGCTTGATAGGTATCCACGGGACAGGGCACTACAATGAGCAGTTCTTC. It yields the protein CASSLIGIHGTGHYNEQFF.

This clonotype came up a few times. The chain uses TRBV5-4 and TRBJ2-3, with 13 bases fitting TRBD2. Germline loops: CDR1 SGHNT, CDR2 YYREEE (reference sequence). Trimming at V came to 4 bases and at J to 5 bases, leaving 4 bases not matched to a gene. CDR3 length: 15 amino acids. CDR3 amino acids: CASSRTSGRGDTQYF. The DNA for the CDR3 is TGTGCCAGCAGCAGGACTAGCGGGAGAGGAGATACGCAGTATTTT.

This clonotype has a handful of counts. The chain has TRBV5-1 and TRBJ1-2; 7 nucleotides agree with TRBD1. Germline assignment: CDR1 SGHRS and CDR2 YFSETQ. The CDR3 is made up of 16 amino acids. After removal of 0 bases from V and 0 bases from J, the junction contained 5 bases not matched to a gene. The DNA of the CDR3 is TGCGCCAGCAGCTTGGGCCCCGACAGGGCTAACTATGGCTACACCTTC. Translation: CASSLGPDRANYGYTF.

This clonotype was counted between two and nine times. The chain employs TRBV12-3 or TRBV12-4 and TRBJ2-1, with 8 positions matching TRBD2. The CDR3 sequence is 15 residues long. V lost 3 bases and J lost 8; bases outside the gene matches: 9. This CDR3 is CASSLGGLAGDEQFF. DNA for the CDR3: TGTGCCAGCAGTTTGGGAGGACTAGCCGGTGATGAGCAGTTCTTC.

The CDR3 here is CASSRNAGTEINYGYTF. CDR3 coding DNA: TGTGCCAGCAGCCGCAACGCCGGGACAGAAATCAACTATGGCTACACCTTC. The rearrangement uses TRBV11-2 and TRBJ1-2; TRBD1 matches at 7 bases. Germline CDR1 and CDR2: SGHAT and FQNNGV. V lost 5 bases to trimming and J lost 2 bases; unmatched junction nucleotides: 14. CDR3 size: 17 residues.

CDR3 bases: TGTGCCAGCAGCCCACAGGGTGGCGACGCGGGCTACACCTTC. This gives the protein CASSPQGGDAGYTF. The chain carries TRBV7-2 and TRBJ1-2, with a possible D match to TRBD1 (6 bases). Germline V gives CDR1 SGHTA, CDR2 FQGNSA. The CDR3 totals 14 residues. V lost 5 bases to trimming and J lost 8 bases, with 18 bases between them.

The chain combines TRBV5-1 with TRBJ1-6; 8 bases are shared with TRBD1. The CDR3 runs 16 residues. Germline lookup yields CDR1 SGHRS and CDR2 YFSETQ. V was pared by 3 bases and J by 0 bases, with 2 bases of the junction left unmatched. This chain's CDR3 is CASSWTGSSYNSPLHF. CDR3 nucleotide sequence: TGCGCCAGCAGCTGGACAGGGAGCTCCTATAATTCACCCCTCCACTTT.

This clonotype appeared once. The V and J genes are TRBV19 and TRBJ2-7; no definite D call. The ends were cut back, 5 bases at V and 5 bases at J, with 16 bases in the middle. The CDR3 totals 14 residues. The germline V gene has CDR1 LNHDA and CDR2 SQIVND (reference sequence). The CDR3 sequence is CASSQDGQSDEQYF. The CDR3 DNA sequence: TGTGCCAGTAGTCAAGACGGGCAGTCAGACGAGCAGTACTTC.

The gene calls are TRBV13 and TRBJ1-1; 9 bases line up with TRBD1. The CDR3 is made up of 16 amino acids. Germline trimming cut 0 bases from V and 5 bases from J; bases unmatched to any gene: 7. Germline V CDR1 and CDR2: PRHDT, FYEKMQ (reference sequence). The CDR3 spells CASSLGQGAGRTEAFF. The CDR3, as DNA: TGTGCCAGCAGCTTAGGACAGGGGGCTGGTCGGACTGAAGCTTTCTTT.

Only a few counts were recorded for this clonotype. The chain carries TRBV5-1 and TRBJ2-3; 8 bases agree with TRBD2. V was clipped by 4 bases and J by 3 bases; unmatched bases: 10. This CDR3 is 16 amino acids long. The germline V gene has CDR1 SGHRS and CDR2 YFSETQ. CDR3 sequence reads: CASSQSRGGKTDTQYF. CDR3 coding DNA: TGCGCCAGCAGCCAAAGTCGGGGGGGAAAAACAGATACGCAGTATTTT.

This clonotype was observed a few times. The V gene is TRBV6-1, the J gene TRBJ2-1; D tentatively reads TRBD1 or TRBD2 (5 bases each). The CDR3 length is 14 residues. Germline CDR1 MNHNS, CDR2 SASEGT. Trimming stripped 10 bases from V and 4 bases from J, with 17 bases between. CDR3 sequence: CAISPGTPYNEQFF. CDR3 sequence (DNA): TGTGCCATCTCCCCCGGGACGCCATACAATGAGCAGTTCTTC.

The chain joins TRBV5-1 to TRBJ2-2, with TRBD1 matching over 9 bases. This CDR3 contains 17 residues. CDR1 SGHRS and CDR2 YFSETQ come from the germline V gene. The trim removed 0 bases at V and 4 bases at J, leaving 7 bases unmatched. This CDR3 reads CASSLAPGTGRTGELFF. The CDR3 coding sequence is TGCGCCAGCAGCTTGGCCCCCGGGACAGGGCGCACCGGGGAGCTGTTTTTT.

The chain is built from TRBV5-1 and TRBJ2-1, with 7 bases matching TRBD2. CDR1 is SGHRS, CDR2 YFSETQ, per germline. Trimming removed 4 bases from V and 9 bases from J; junction bases left unmatched: 13. This CDR3 comprises 15 residues. The CDR3 sequence: CASSVLRGGTVEQFF. DNA for the CDR3: TGCGCCAGCAGCGTACTACGGGGAGGGACGGTTGAGCAGTTCTTC.

This chain uses TRBV4-1 with TRBJ2-3; 7 positions match TRBD2. The J segment lost 5 bases and the V segment lost 1 base, leaving 6 bases of the junction unmatched. The germline V gene has CDR1 MGHRA and CDR2 YSYEKL. CDR3 length: 15 residues. The CDR3 region has the DNA TGCGCCAGCAGCCAAGGACTAGCACGCGAAGATACGCAGTATTTT. Its protein product is CASSQGLAREDTQYF.

This clonotype was seen a few times. V is TRBV12-3 or TRBV12-4 and J is TRBJ2-1, with D perhaps matching TRBD1 or TRBD2 (5 bases each). V lost 3 bases and J lost 7, with 19 bases in between. The CDR3 totals 16 residues. CDR3 residues: CASSFQGQFGTNEQFF. The CDR3 DNA reads as TGTGCCAGCAGTTTTCAGGGTCAGTTCGGGACGAATGAGCAGTTCTTC.

V usage is TRBV19 and J usage is TRBJ1-1; D is perhaps TRBD1 (5 bases). The ends were cut back, 6 bases at V and 6 bases at J, with 11 bases in the middle. The germline gives CDR1 LNHDA, CDR2 SQIVND (reference sequence). CDR3 length: 12 amino acids. DNA of the CDR3: TGTGCCAGTAGAGGGGCAGAGGCTGAAGCTTTCTTT. Protein: CASRGAEAEAFF.

This clonotype was observed a few times. Sequence at one end of the junction differs from germline and may be a read error. V is TRBV5-1 and J is TRBJ2-3; D is possibly TRBD2 (5 bases). Germline values: CDR1 SGHRS, CDR2 YFSETQ. The CDR3 covers 14 residues. DNA of the CDR3: TGCGCCAGCAGGTTGGACGGGGACACAGATACGCAGTATTTT. Protein: CASRLDGDTDTQYF.

This clonotype has only one observation. The chain links TRBV6-1 to TRBJ1-2; D may be TRBD1 (5 bases). V gave up 1 base and J gave up 2 bases, with 8 bases separating them. The CDR3 spans 14 residues. The germline V gene has CDR1 MNHNS and CDR2 SASEGT. The CDR3 DNA sequence: TGTGCCAGCAGTGAAGGGGGCGTCAACTATGGCTACACCTTC. Its protein is CASSEGGVNYGYTF.

This clonotype was seen a handful of times. The chain carries TRBV5-1 and TRBJ2-6, with TRBD1 matching over 9 bases. Germline CDR1 and CDR2: SGHRS and YFSETQ. This CDR3 comprises 16 residues. V shed 6 bases, J shed 4 bases, and the junction held 8 bases outside the gene matches. The CDR3 nucleotides are TGCGCCAGCACCCGACAGGGGGTACCGGGGGCCAACGTCCTGACTTTC. Translated, it gives CASTRQGVPGANVLTF.

This clonotype was seen only a few times. V gene TRBV2 combines with J gene TRBJ2-5, with TRBD1 identical over 11 bases. This CDR3 is 15 amino acids long. V lost 4 bases and J lost 5; bases outside the gene matches: 6. Germline CDR1 and CDR2: SNHLY and FYNNEI. In nucleotides, the CDR3 is TGTGCCAGCAGTGTCCCGGGACAGGGGGGGGAGACCCAGTACTTC. Residues: CASSVPGQGGETQYF.

This clonotype was counted only a few times. The chain has TRBV7-2 and TRBJ1-4; perhaps TRBD1 as D (5 bases). The V end was cut by 4 bases, the J end by 5 bases, with 20 bases between. The CDR3 length is 17 residues. CDR1 and CDR2 (germline): SGHTA, FQGNSA. Here the CDR3 reads CASSSRGPHVGNEKLFF. The DNA for the CDR3 is TGTGCCAGCAGCTCGCGGGGACCTCATGTAGGGAATGAAAAACTGTTTTTT.

The genes are TRBV24-1 and TRBJ2-6; maybe TRBD1 (5 bases). With 9 bases removed from V and 4 bases from J, the gap between germline ends came to 18 bases. The CDR3 covers 16 residues. Germline V lookup: CDR1 KGHDR, CDR2 SFDVKD. The CDR3 reads CATAYVGAHGANVLTF. The DNA of the CDR3 is TGTGCCACCGCCTATGTTGGGGCTCACGGGGCCAACGTCCTGACTTTC.